The source of this TCR beta chain is a study of blood T cell repertoires in COVID-19. On the study more broadly: Acute-phase and convalescent COVID-19 samples originated in the United States, Italy and Spain. Nucleic acid was either cDNA or gDNA, and it came from T cells, B-cell-depleted T cells, or PBMCs.

This clone was picked up one time. Methods used by the authors: Estimated nucleated cell counts came from reference gene primer amplification. The method was immunoSEQ multiplex PCR; TCRdb's version includes in-frame clones alone and lacks a portion of them. Clone size and V and J calls were adopted from that table, with D and trimming inferred from the DNA. The table lists 140,000 to 150,000 clones, over 75% of them singletons. The TCR was taken from a man aged 65 to 79 with acute or convalescent COVID-19. The sample consisted of peripheral blood.

The CDR3 nucleotides read TGTGCCAGCAGCGCCAGCGGGCTCCGTAACGAGCAGTACTTC. This translates into CASSASGLRNEQYF. The chain has TRBV7-9 and TRBJ2-7, with a weak D call TRBD2 (6 bases). The CDR3 runs 14 residues. The V and J ends lost 5 bases and 5 bases respectively, with 16 bases between them. CDR1 is SEHNR, CDR2 FQNEAQ, per germline (reference sequence).